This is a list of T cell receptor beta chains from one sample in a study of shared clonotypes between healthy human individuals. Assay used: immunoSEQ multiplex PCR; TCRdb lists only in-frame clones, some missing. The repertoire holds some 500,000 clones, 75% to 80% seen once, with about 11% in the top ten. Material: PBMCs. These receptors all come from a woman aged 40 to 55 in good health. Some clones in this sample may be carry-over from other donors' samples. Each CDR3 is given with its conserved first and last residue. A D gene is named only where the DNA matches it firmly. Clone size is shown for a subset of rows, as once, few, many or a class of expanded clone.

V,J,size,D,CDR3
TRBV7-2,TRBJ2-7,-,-,CASSLRGMGLYEQYF
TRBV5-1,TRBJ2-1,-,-,CASSLAGDREDNEQFF
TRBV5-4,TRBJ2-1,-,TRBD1,CASSKTGTGAYNEQFF
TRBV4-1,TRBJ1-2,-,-,CANSQEREGHYGYTF
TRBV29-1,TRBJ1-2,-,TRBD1,CSVYRGGGTNYGYTF
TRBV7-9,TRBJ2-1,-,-,CANSRSGYNEQFF
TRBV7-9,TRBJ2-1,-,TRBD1,CASSLGQGFNEQFF
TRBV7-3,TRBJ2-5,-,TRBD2,CASSLAGVPPETQYF
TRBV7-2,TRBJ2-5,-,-,CASSLGGSEETQYF
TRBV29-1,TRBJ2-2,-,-,CSVSQGGRELFF
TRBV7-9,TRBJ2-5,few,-,CASSLLAGVETQYF
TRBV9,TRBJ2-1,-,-,CASSVAARGNDEQFF
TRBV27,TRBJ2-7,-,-,CASSPSGRPYEQYF
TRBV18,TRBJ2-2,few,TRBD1,CASSDRGTGELFF
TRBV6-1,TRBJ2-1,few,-,CASSEEQSYNEQFF
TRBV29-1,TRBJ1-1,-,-,CSVGEVEAFF
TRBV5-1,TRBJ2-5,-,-,CASRTGQETQYF
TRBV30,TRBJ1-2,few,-,CACRGNYGYTF
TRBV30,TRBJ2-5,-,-,CAWSSGETQYF
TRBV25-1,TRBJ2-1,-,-,CASSITYNEQFF
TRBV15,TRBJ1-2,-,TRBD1,CATSRGAAGQGQNYGYTF
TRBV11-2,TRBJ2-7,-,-,CASSTDRLPYEQYF
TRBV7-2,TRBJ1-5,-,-,CASSPTGPGQPQHF
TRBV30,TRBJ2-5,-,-,CARSLRHTYEQYF
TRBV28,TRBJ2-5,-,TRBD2,CASSLWVAGGEQETQYF
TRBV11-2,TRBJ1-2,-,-,CASSPSQDYGYTF
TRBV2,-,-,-,CASSVPLRGHYEQYF
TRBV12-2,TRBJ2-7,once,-,CASRVISGTGSSYEQYF
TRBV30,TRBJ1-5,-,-,CAWSGGGAGQPQHF
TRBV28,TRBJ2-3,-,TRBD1,CASSSRYRGFTQYF
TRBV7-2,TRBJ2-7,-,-,CASSLEGQGPPYEQYF
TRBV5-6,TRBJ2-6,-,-,CASSLGSSGANVLTF
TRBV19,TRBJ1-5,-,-,CATSWSAYSNQPQHF
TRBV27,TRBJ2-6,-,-,CASRPSGANVLTF
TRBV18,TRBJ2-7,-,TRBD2,CASSPASGAFGEQYF
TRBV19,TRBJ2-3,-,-,CASSIVWGFSTDTQYF
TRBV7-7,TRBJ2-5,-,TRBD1,CASSPTGGKETQYF
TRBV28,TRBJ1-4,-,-,CASSTRGATNEKLFF
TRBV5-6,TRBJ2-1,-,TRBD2,CASSRRGASEQFF